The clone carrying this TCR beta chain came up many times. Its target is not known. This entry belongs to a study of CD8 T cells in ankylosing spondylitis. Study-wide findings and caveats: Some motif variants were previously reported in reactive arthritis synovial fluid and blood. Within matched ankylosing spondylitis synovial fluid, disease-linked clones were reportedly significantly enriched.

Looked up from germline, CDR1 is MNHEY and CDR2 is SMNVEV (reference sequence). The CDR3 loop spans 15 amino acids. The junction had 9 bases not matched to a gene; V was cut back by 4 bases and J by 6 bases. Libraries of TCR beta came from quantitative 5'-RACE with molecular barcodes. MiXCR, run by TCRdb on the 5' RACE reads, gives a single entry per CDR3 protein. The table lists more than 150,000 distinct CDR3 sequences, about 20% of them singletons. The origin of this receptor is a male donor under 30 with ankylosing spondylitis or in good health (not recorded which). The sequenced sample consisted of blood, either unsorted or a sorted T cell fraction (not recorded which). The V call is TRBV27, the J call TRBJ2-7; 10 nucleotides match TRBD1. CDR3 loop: CASSSIPGQGSEQYF. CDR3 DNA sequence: TGTGCCAGCAGTTCTATCCCGGGACAGGGGAGCGAGCAGTACTTC.